The entry below describes one TCR beta chain. This entry is derived from a study of tumor T cells in aggressive B-cell lymphoma. Germline V gives CDR1 SGHTA, CDR2 FQGNSA. The CDR3 totals 14 residues. V was shortened by 0 bases and J by 0 bases, with 5 bases between the two germline ends. Clones were sequenced by immunoSEQ multiplex PCR, and TCRdb holds only the in-frame ones, with some missing. This sample has 9,000 or so clones; roughly 85% occur once, and the top ten carry roughly 3.5%. This chain connects TRBV7-2 to TRBJ2-5; D gene unclear. The clonotype was recovered from an adult with diffuse large B cell lymphoma. The sequencing sample was made of tumor tissue. CDR3 DNA: TGTGCCAGCAGCTTAGCATATAACCAAGAGACCCAGTACTTC. Translated, it gives CASSLAYNQETQYF.